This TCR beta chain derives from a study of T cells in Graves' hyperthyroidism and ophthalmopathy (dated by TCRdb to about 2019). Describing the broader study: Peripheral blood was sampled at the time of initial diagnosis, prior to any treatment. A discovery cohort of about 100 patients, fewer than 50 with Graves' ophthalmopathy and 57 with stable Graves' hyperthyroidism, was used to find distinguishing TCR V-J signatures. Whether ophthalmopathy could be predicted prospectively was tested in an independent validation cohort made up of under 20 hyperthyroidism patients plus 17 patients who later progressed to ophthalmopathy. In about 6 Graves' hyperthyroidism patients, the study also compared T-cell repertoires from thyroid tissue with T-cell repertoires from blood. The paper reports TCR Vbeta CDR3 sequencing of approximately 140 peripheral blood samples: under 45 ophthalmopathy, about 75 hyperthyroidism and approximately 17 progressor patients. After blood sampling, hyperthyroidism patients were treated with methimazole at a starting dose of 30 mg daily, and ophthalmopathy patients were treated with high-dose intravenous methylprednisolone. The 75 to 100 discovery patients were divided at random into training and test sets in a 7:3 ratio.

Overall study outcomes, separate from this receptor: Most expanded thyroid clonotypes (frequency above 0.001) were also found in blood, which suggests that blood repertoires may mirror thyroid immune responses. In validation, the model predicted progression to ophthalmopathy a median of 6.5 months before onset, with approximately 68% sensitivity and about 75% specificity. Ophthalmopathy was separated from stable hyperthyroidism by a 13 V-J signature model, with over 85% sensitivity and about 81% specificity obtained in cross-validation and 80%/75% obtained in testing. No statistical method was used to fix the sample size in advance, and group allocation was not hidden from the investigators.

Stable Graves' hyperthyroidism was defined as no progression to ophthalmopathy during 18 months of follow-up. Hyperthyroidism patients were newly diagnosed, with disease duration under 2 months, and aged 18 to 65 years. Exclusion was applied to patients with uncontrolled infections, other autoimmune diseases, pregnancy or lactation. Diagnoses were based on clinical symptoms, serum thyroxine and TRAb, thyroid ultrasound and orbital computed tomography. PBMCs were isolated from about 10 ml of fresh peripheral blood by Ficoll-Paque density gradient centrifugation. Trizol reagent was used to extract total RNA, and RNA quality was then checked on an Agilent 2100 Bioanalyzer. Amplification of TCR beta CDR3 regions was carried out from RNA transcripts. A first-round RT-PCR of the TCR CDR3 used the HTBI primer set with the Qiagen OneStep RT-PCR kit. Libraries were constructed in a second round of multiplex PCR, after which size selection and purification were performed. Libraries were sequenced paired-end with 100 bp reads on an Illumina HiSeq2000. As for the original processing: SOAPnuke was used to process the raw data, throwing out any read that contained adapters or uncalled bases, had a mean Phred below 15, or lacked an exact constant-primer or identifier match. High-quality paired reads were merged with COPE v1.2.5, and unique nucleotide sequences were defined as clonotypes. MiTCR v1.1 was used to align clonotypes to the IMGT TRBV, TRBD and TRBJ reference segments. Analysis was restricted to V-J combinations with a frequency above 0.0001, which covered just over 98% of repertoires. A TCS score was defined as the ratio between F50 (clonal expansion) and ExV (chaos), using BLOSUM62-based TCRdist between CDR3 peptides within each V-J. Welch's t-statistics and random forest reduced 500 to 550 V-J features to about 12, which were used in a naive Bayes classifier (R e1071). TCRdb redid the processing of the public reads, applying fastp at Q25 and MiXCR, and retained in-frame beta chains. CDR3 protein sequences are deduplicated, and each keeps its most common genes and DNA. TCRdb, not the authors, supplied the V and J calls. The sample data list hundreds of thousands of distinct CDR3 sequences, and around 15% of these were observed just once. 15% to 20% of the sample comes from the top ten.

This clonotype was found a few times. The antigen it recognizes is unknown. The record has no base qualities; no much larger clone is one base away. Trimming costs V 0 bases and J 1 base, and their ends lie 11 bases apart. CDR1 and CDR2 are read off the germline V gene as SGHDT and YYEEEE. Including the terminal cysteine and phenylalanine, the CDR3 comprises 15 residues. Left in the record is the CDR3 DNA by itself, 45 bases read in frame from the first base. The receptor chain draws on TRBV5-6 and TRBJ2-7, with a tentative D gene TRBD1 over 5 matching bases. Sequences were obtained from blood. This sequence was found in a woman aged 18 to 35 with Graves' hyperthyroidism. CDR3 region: CASSLVQGTSYEQYF. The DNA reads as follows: TGTGCCAGCAGCTTGGTTCAGGGCACGTCCTACGAGCAGTACTTC.